This T cell receptor beta chain originates from a study of somatic mutations in cytotoxic T cells in rheumatoid arthritis. As regards this clone: Antigen unknown.

This CDR3 region has 15 residues. Germline CDR1 reads MNHEY; CDR2 reads SMNVEV (reference sequence). Between the trimmed V and J ends, which lost 4 bases and 8 bases, there was a span of 15 bases. The investigators isolated CD4+ and CD8+ cells by positive magnetic bead selection and checked their purity by flow cytometry. Regarding the study as a whole: Multiple comparisons were not accounted for in the slight TRBV07 underrepresentation seen in rheumatoid arthritis patients. There were about an eighth of the roughly 60 patients in whom the largest CD8+ clone exceeded 20% of CD8+ cells.

The method was immunoSEQ multiplex PCR; TCRdb's version includes in-frame clones alone and lacks a portion of them. This table holds 6,000 to 7,500 clones, around 68% found once. The V call is TRBV27, the J call TRBJ1-6, with D possibly being TRBD1 (6 bases). This clonotype was obtained from a woman aged 50 to 60 in good health. Sequencing was performed on CD8+ T cells sorted from blood. This chain's CDR3 is CASSSFDRSDSPLHF. For the CDR3, the DNA is TGTGCCAGCAGTTCGTTTGACAGGTCAGATTCACCCCTCCACTTT.